This T cell receptor (beta chain) was identified during a study of blood T cell repertoires in COVID-19. Study in general: Sources were T cells, B-cell-depleted T cells, or PBMCs; the material itself was cDNA or gDNA.

The CDR3 is 14 residues long. The V gene's germline CDR1 is MGHDK and CDR2 SYGVNS. Trimming took 3 bases from V and 9 from J; bases not matched to a gene: 5. The count of this clone is one. In the source study's methods: Reference gene primer amplification yielded estimated nucleated cell counts. The assay was immunoSEQ multiplex PCR, and TCRdb's table has in-frame clones only and misses some. V, J and clone size derive from that table, while D and trimming were established from the DNA sequence. This sample has fewer than 300,000 clones, with 80% to 90% found just once. Participants were placed into cohorts based on the clinical history they reported. Recovered status applied to Cohort 3 donors who had two consecutive negative PCRs. It also applied to those with clearance or with symptom resolution.

Sequenced input: PBMCs or T cells enriched from blood (not recorded which). V is TRBV25-1 and J is TRBJ1-6; 7 bases agree with TRBD1. This sequence was found in a woman under 40 who had recovered from COVID-19. CDR3 residues: CASSERGLGSPLHF. As DNA, the CDR3 is TGTGCCAGCAGTGAGAGGGGGCTCGGTTCACCCCTCCACTTT.